The clone carrying this TCR beta chain has only a few counts. Its antigen is not identified. Each CDR3 protein is one row after TCRdb ran MiXCR on the RACE reads. Among about 42,000 distinct CDR3 sequences, around 12% were seen once, and the ten largest hold about 5.7%. The data belong to a study of human T cells and chemical hapten exposure. Trimming cost V 7 bases and J 0 bases, with 14 bases left between them. Per the germline V gene, CDR1 is MNHEY and CDR2 is SVGEGT. The CDR3 covers 15 residues. Overall study findings and caveats: Alopecia in the donors means their immune response may deviate from healthy people's.

Time point specified: pre-sensitization, week 0. The treatment denotes: therapeutic diphenylcyclopropenone sensitization with weekly scalp DPC. Only after blood had been drawn was each patch test applied. This receptor was taken from a woman aged 30 to 39 with alopecia areata. Some clones in this sample may be carry-over from other donors' samples. The sequenced sample was whole blood, obtained in connection with sensitization to the hapten diphenylcyclopropenone (DPC). The V gene is TRBV6-2 or TRBV6-3, the J gene TRBJ2-3; D remains unclear. This chain's CDR3 is CASIRSGRSTDTQYF. In nucleotides, the CDR3 is TGTGCCAGCATCCGATCGGGCCGGAGCACAGATACGCAGTATTTT.